This T cell receptor (beta chain) was identified during a study of CD8 T cells in Susac syndrome. Peripheral blood CD8+ and CD4+ T cells were profiled by TCR beta sequencing. Details on this clonotype: Antigen specificity is unknown.

Trimming took off 10 bases at V and 0 bases at J, with 9 bases between the two ends. The CDR3 totals 12 residues. Germline V gene sequence: CDR1 MDHEN, CDR2 SYDVKM. cDNA came from about 0.5 to 1 ug RNA primed by random hexamers. Amplification of TCR beta CDR3 by immunoSEQ multiplex PCR spanned 54 Vbeta and 13 Jbeta. TCRdb passed the immunoSEQ multiplex PCR reads through MiXCR, listing each CDR3 protein once. Of about 210,000 distinct CDR3 sequences in the sample, about 94% were seen once. Overall study results and limits: As acknowledged by the study, its TCR sequencing and HLA analysis included a relatively small number of individuals.

This TCR was sampled from a human donor with Susac syndrome. Sequencing was performed on CD4+ T cells from PBMCs. This sequence joins TRBV28 and TRBJ1-1; D is undetermined. In DNA, the CDR3 is TGTGCCACATACCTCATGAACACTGAAGCTTTCTTT. It yields the protein CATYLMNTEAFF.